This T cell receptor (beta chain) was found in a study of cytomegalovirus exposure and HLA in healthy donors. CDR1 SQVTM and CDR2 ANQGSEA come from the germline V gene. Trimming took 7 bases from V and 4 from J, leaving 12 bases between them. The CDR3 extends over 12 amino acids. The PCR employed 60 Vbeta primers together with 13 Jbeta primers. The repertoire was sequenced with immunoSEQ multiplex PCR; TCRdb's copy has only in-frame clones and lacks some. The data contain 100,000 to 150,000 clones, about 78% of them singletons. Sequencing used PBMCs. This sequence joins TRBV29-1 and TRBJ2-3; D is unresolved. The receptor was derived from a female donor in good health and CMV-seronegative. The CDR3 loop is CSASAEADTQYF. The CDR3 nucleotides are TGCAGCGCGTCAGCCGAGGCAGATACGCAGTATTTT.